This TCR beta chain was obtained from a study of OX40 agonist ivuxolimab in advanced cancers. Points from the study as a whole: On average, CD8+ T cells had more expanded clones than CD4+. Dosing at 0.1 to 3.0 mg/kg was accompanied by clonal expansion of CD4+ and CD8+ blood T cells by week 6. In the expanded peripheral T cells, antigen specificity was never determined.

The V gene's germline CDR1 is MNHNS and CDR2 SASEGT. The CDR3 has 15 amino acids. Trimming took 2 bases from V and 3 from J; bases not matched to a gene: 5. To note about this clone: Its cognate antigen is unknown.

The table came from immunoSEQ multiplex PCR; TCRdb's copy has only in-frame clones and leaves some out. The sample yields about 64,000 clones, 80% to 85% seen once. Autoimmune disease history or systemic immunosuppression disqualified patients. This TCR came from an adult with an advanced solid tumor such as melanoma, head and neck, liver or kidney cancer. This specimen consisted of CD4+ or CD8+ T cells sorted from blood, obtained in a trial of the OX40 agonist ivuxolimab. The V gene is TRBV6-1, the J gene TRBJ2-7; 9 bases match TRBD2. The CDR3 region is CASSESSGGFYEQYF. The CDR3 nucleotides read TGTGCCAGCAGTGAAAGTAGCGGGGGTTTCTACGAGCAGTACTTC.